This T cell receptor beta chain emerged from a study of T cells in Graves' hyperthyroidism and ophthalmopathy. Amplification targeted TCR beta CDR3 regions from RNA transcripts. An initial round of RT-PCR targeting the TCR CDR3 relied on the HTBI primer set. MiXCR, applied by TCRdb to the multiplex PCR reads, yields one record per CDR3 protein. The table lists around 530,000 distinct CDR3 sequences, 17% of them singletons. Clinicians diagnosed patients from clinical symptoms, serum thyroxine and TRAb, thyroid ultrasound and orbital computed tomography. It was 10 ml of fresh peripheral blood that supplied the PBMCs. Trimming took off 5 bases at V and 2 bases at J, with 16 bases between the two ends. CDR1 SGHKS and CDR2 YYEKEE come from the germline V gene (reference sequence). The CDR3 is made up of 15 amino acids. This clonotype showed up just a few times.

Sequenced sample: blood. This clonotype was obtained from a young woman with Graves' ophthalmopathy. The V and J genes are TRBV5-5 and TRBJ2-5; weak D call: TRBD2 (6 bases). This CDR3 is CASSRPGTAQETQYF. CDR3 bases: TGTGCCAGCAGTCGGCCCGGGACTGCGCAAGAGACCCAGTACTTC.